This T cell receptor beta chain was identified during a study of shared clonotypes between healthy human individuals. Study overall: The donors, a couple of women and a few men, were aged 18 to 49. General study results and limits: All-four-donor shared clonotypes had higher generation probabilities than non-shared clonotypes did. Naive CD4 clonotype sharing across several donors was around 5%.

V gave up 4 bases and J gave up 10 bases; unmatched junction bases: 5. Germline V CDR1 and CDR2: SGHNT, YYREEE (reference sequence). The CDR3 consists of 14 residues. The table lists this clone with a count of one. Its antigen is as yet unknown. Sequencing used immunoSEQ multiplex PCR; TCRdb keeps in-frame clones, though not all of them. The sample has approximately 2.5 million clones, approximately 90% seen once. Researchers partitioned CD4+ cells into CD45RA+ naive and CD45RA-negative memory subsets. Sequenced: naive CD4+ T cells sorted from blood. Subset defined: CD45RA+ positively selected. V and J are TRBV5-4 and TRBJ1-6; 10 bases map to TRBD1. The receptor comes from a man aged 18-30 years in good health. The CDR3 sequence is CASSRGTGESPLHF. The CDR3 nucleotides read TGTGCCAGCAGCCGTGGGACAGGGGAGTCACCCCTCCACTTT.